Listed here are 18 T cell receptor beta chains from one sample, sequenced in a study of blood T cell repertoires in COVID-19. Produced via immunoSEQ multiplex PCR; TCRdb's table is partial and in-frame only. The sample shows 80,000 to 90,000 clones, around 85% of them seen only once. The sample taken for sequencing was peripheral blood. The receptors were sampled from a man in his sixties or seventies with acute or convalescent COVID-19.

This chain uses TRBV7-8 with TRBJ2-7; D unclear. Between the trimmed V and J ends, which lost 1 base and 0 bases, there was a span of 10 bases. Germline CDR1 and CDR2: SGHVS and FQNEAQ. The CDR3 runs to 15 residues. In DNA form, the CDR3 reads TGTGCCAGCAGCTTAGTACTCGAGAGCTCCTACGAGCAGTACTTC. Protein product: CASSLVLESSYEQYF.

The chain recombines TRBV30 with TRBJ1-6; D may be TRBD1 (5 bases). Per germline, CDR1 GTSNPN and CDR2 SVGIG (reference sequence). CDR3 length equals 14 residues. Trimming removed 0 bases from V and 7 bases from J, with 10 bases in between. The CDR3 sequence: CAWSVAGRNSPLHF. The CDR3 nucleotides read TGTGCCTGGAGTGTAGCAGGGAGGAATTCACCCCTCCACTTT.

The CDR3 DNA reads as TGTGCCAGCAGCCCTGGTAGGGGTCGGGAAAAACTGTTTTTT. Translating it yields CASSPGRGREKLFF. The V call is TRBV14, the J call TRBJ1-4; possible D gene TRBD1, 5 bases. CDR1 and CDR2 from the germline V gene are SGHDN and FVKESK. There are 14 residues in the CDR3. V gave up 4 bases and J gave up 8 bases, with 14 bases separating them.

The genes are TRBV2 and TRBJ1-1, with D maybe TRBD1 (6 bases). V gave up 8 bases and J gave up 2 bases, with 15 bases separating them. CDR3 length: 14 residues. Germline-derived CDR1 and CDR2 are SNHLY and FYNNEI. The CDR3 DNA is TGTGCCAGCGCGAGACAGGCCCCCAACACTGAAGCTTTCTTT. Translating gives CASARQAPNTEAFF.

J is TRBJ2-1 and V is TRBV12-3 or TRBV12-4; D uncertain. There are 13 residues in the CDR3. Trimming took off 7 bases at V and 3 bases at J, with 10 bases between the two ends. CDR3 in DNA: TGTGCCAGCACTTCACAAAGCTACAATGAGCAGTTCTTC. This gives the protein CASTSQSYNEQFF.

The genes are TRBV3-1 (or the pseudogene TRBV3-2) and TRBJ2-3; D gene uncertain. CDR3 length: 12 residues. The V end lost 3 bases, the J end lost 7 bases, and 8 bases lay between the germline ends. Germline V gives CDR1 LGHDT, CDR2 YNNKEL (reference sequence). The CDR3 DNA is TGTGCCAGCAGCCACGTCGGTTATACGCAGTATTTT. Its translation: CASSHVGYTQYF.

This sequence joins TRBV7-9 and TRBJ1-6, with D perhaps TRBD1 (6 bases). Trimming shortened V by 4 bases and J by 9 bases, and 19 bases separated the two germline ends. Looked up from germline, CDR1 is SEHNR and CDR2 is FQNEAQ (reference sequence). The CDR3 is 16 amino acids. CDR3 sequence: CASSSSSAGAGSPLHF. The CDR3 DNA reads TGTGCCAGCAGCTCCTCTTCGGCAGGGGCTGGTTCACCCCTCCACTTT.

This clone was seen a single time. The J gene is TRBJ2-2, the V gene TRBV15, with D unresolved. Germline assignment: CDR1 LNHNV and CDR2 YYDKDF (reference sequence). The germline V and J ends were trimmed by 1 base and 4 bases, with 10 bases remaining between them. The CDR3 is 15 amino acids. CDR3 nucleotides: TGTGCCACCAGCAGAGGGCACACCTTCACCGGGGAGCTGTTTTTT. Translating it yields CATSRGHTFTGELFF.

This chain links TRBV7-8 with TRBJ2-3; D uncertain. V was pared by 5 bases and J by 7 bases, with 10 bases between. The CDR3 is 12 residues long. CDR1 and CDR2 (germline): SGHVS, FQNEAQ. The CDR3 here is CASSPEVYTQYF. CDR3 in DNA: TGTGCCAGCAGCCCAGAGGTTTATACGCAGTATTTT.

This clone was found many times. The V and J genes are TRBV5-1 and TRBJ2-1; weak D call: TRBD2 (5 bases). The V gene's germline CDR1 is SGHRS and CDR2 YFSETQ. Deletions cut 4 bases from V and 4 bases from J, with 15 bases between. The CDR3 runs 15 residues. The CDR3 spells CASSHRTDIYNEQFF. DNA of the CDR3: TGCGCCAGCAGCCATAGGACTGACATTTACAATGAGCAGTTCTTC. Variable domain in full (rest from reference TRBV5-1 and TRBJ2-1): KAGVTQTPRYLIKTRGQQVTLSCSPISGHRSVSWYQQTPGQGLQFLFEYFSETQRNKGNFPGRFSGRQFSNSRSEMNVSTLELGDSALYLCASSHRTDIYNEQFFGPGTRLTVL.

The gene calls are TRBV19 and TRBJ2-3; 10 nucleotides agree with TRBD1. Per the germline V gene, CDR1 is LNHDA and CDR2 is SQIVND (reference sequence). V dropped 4 bases and J dropped 5; count of bases not matched to a gene: 6. CDR3 length: 15 amino acids. The CDR3 loop is CASSTGTGEQDTQYF. In nucleotides, the CDR3 is TGTGCCAGTAGTACCGGGACAGGGGAACAAGATACGCAGTATTTT.

The V and J genes are TRBV27 and TRBJ2-3; 8 bases are a match to TRBD2. The CDR3 is 15 amino acids. Trimming cost V 5 bases and J 4 bases; bases outside gene matches: 8. The germline CDR1 and CDR2 sequences are MNHEY and SMNVEV (reference sequence). CDR3 residues: CASSRGGPPSDTQYF. As DNA, the CDR3 is TGTGCCAGCAGTCGGGGGGGGCCGCCATCAGATACGCAGTATTTT.

This clone was seen only a few times. CDR3 coding DNA: TGTGCCAGCATCGAGGGAGGGTACAATGAGCAGTTCTTC. This sequence encodes CASIEGGYNEQFF. The chain employs TRBV11-2 and TRBJ2-1, with TRBD2 matching 7 bases. V lost 7 bases, J lost 4 bases, and 4 bases stayed unmatched. CDR1 SGHAT and CDR2 FQNNGV come from the germline V gene. The length of the CDR3 is 13 residues.

The count of this clone is one. J is TRBJ2-1 and V is TRBV2; weak D call: TRBD1 (6 bases). CDR3 length equals 14 residues. V shed 6 bases and J shed 2 bases, with 11 bases lying between them. Germline values: CDR1 SNHLY, CDR2 FYNNEI. The CDR3 protein is CASRTGLAYNEQFF. CDR3 nucleotides: TGTGCCAGCAGGACAGGTCTAGCCTACAATGAGCAGTTCTTC.

The chain recombines TRBV30 with TRBJ1-5; 7 bases fit TRBD1. Germline V lookup: CDR1 GTSNPN, CDR2 SVGIG (reference sequence). This CDR3 has 13 amino acids. The junction had 5 bases not matched to a gene; V was cut back by 3 bases and J by 6 bases. Here the CDR3 reads CAWSLTGSQPQHF. CDR3 in DNA: TGTGCCTGGAGCCTGACAGGGAGTCAGCCCCAGCATTTT.

With regard to this clone: Germline and junction disagree at one end, which may indicate a read error. The chain carries TRBV11-2 and TRBJ2-3; 8 nucleotides align to TRBD2. The germline V gene has CDR1 SGHAT and CDR2 FQNNGV. This CDR3 is built from 14 residues. Here the CDR3 DNA reads TGTGCCAGCAGCTCGATGCCTTTGGCGGGGGGCCTCCATTTT. Protein product: CASSSMPLAGGLHF.

The gene calls are TRBV4-1 and TRBJ1-2; TRBD1 matches 7 bases. CDR1 MGHRA and CDR2 YSYEKL come from the germline V gene. Unmatched junction bases numbered 6, after V lost 4 bases and J lost 4 bases. This CDR3 comprises 14 residues. DNA of the CDR3: TGCGCCAGCAGCCCCGGGACAGCCTCCTATGGCTACACCTTC. Residues: CASSPGTASYGYTF.

The J gene is TRBJ2-3, the V gene TRBV6-6; TRBD2 might be the D (6 bases). Germline V CDR1 and CDR2: MNHNY, SVGAGI (reference sequence). The CDR3 extends over 14 amino acids. Deletions cut 4 bases from V and 4 bases from J, with 12 bases between. The CDR3 region has the DNA TGTGCCAGCAGTTGGGGCGGGGTCGCAGATACGCAGTATTTT. The encoded protein is CASSWGGVADTQYF.